The entry that follows covers one TCR beta chain sequence. The source of the sample is a study of OX40 agonist ivuxolimab in advanced cancers. Generated by immunoSEQ multiplex PCR, the TCRdb table keeps only in-frame clones and is missing some. Of 57,000 or so clones in the sample, over 90% were seen once. V dropped 1 base and J dropped 2 bases, with 21 bases sitting between them. Germline assignment: CDR1 SGHVS and CDR2 FNYEAQ. CDR3 size: 18 residues. The sequencing used CD4+ or CD8+ T cells sorted from blood, collected in a trial of the OX40 agonist ivuxolimab. The chain recombines TRBV7-6 with TRBJ2-7, with TRBD1 as a possible D gene (6 bases). This TCR was recovered from an adult with an advanced solid tumor such as melanoma, head and neck, liver or kidney cancer. The CDR3 protein is CASSLENPGTYVAYEQYF. The DNA of the CDR3 is TGTGCCAGCAGCTTAGAGAATCCCGGGACATATGTCGCCTACGAGCAGTACTTC.